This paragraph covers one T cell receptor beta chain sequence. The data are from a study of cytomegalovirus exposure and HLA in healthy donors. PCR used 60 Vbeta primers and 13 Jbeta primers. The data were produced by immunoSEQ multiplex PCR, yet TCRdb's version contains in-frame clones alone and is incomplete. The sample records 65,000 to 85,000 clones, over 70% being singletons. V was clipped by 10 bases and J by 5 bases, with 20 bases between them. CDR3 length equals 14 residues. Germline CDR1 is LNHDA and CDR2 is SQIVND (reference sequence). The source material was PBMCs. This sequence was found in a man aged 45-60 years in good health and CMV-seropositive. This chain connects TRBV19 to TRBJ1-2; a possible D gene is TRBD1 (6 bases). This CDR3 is CATRSGGINYGYTF. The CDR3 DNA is TGTGCCACAAGGAGCGGGGGCATAAATTATGGCTACACCTTC.